This T cell receptor (beta chain) was sequenced during a study of blood T cell repertoires in COVID-19. The method was immunoSEQ multiplex PCR; TCRdb's version includes in-frame clones alone and lacks a portion of them. The table lists almost 350,000 clones, more than 70% of them singletons. V lost 4 bases, J lost 1 base, and 7 bases stayed unmatched. Germline V CDR1 and CDR2: KGHSH, LQKENI. This CDR3 has 15 amino acids. Those enrolled in Seattle joined during active infection and were followed longitudinally afterward. The chain combines TRBV18 with TRBJ2-7; 7 bases are a match to TRBD1. Material for sequencing was peripheral blood. This receptor was taken from a woman in her fifties or sixties with COVID-19, enrolled during active disease. CDR3 region: CASSRRQGTSYEQYF. The CDR3, as DNA: TGTGCCAGCTCACGCCGACAGGGAACTTCCTACGAGCAGTACTTC.